Listed here is a single T cell receptor beta chain. This sample was taken from a study of T cells after yellow fever vaccination. Turning to the study itself: SMART-Seq v4 Ultra Low Input prepared libraries from low-cell fractions.

Each CDR3 protein is one row after TCRdb ran MiXCR on the 5' RACE reads. The sample has some 390,000 distinct CDR3 sequences; around a sixth are singletons. CDR1 is MGHRA and CDR2 is YSYEKL in the germline V gene. The CDR3 spans 17 residues. Trimming took 1 base from V and 6 from J; bases not matched to a gene: 5. J is TRBJ2-3 and V is TRBV4-1, with 15 bases fitting TRBD2. Sequences were derived from PBMCs, sampled before the yellow fever booster vaccination. The sequence was obtained from a man in his late teens or twenties who received the YFV17D yellow fever vaccine. The CDR3, as DNA: TGCGCCAGCAGCCAAGCTGGACTAGCGGGGGGGCTGGATACGCAGTATTTT. Protein: CASSQAGLAGGLDTQYF.